This entry is about one TCR beta chain. The germline V gene has CDR1 MNHEY and CDR2 SVGAGI. The CDR3 loop spans 14 amino acids. V shed 0 bases and J shed 7 bases, with 12 bases lying between them. The data originate from a study of cytomegalovirus exposure and HLA in healthy donors. The primer mix had 60 Vbeta and 13 Jbeta primers. Measured with immunoSEQ multiplex PCR; TCRdb has only the in-frame clones, and not every one. The profile shows nearly 65,000 clones, under 85% of them singletons. This sequence originates from a middle-aged man in good health and CMV-seronegative. This rearrangement joins TRBV6-5 to TRBJ1-2; possibly TRBD1 for D (6 bases). The sequencing input was PBMCs. CDR3 region: CASSYSGRGGGYTF. CDR3 DNA sequence: TGTGCCAGCAGTTACTCGGGCAGGGGCGGTGGCTACACCTTC.